The next 8 T cell receptor beta chains were all read from a single sample in a study of cytomegalovirus exposure and HLA in healthy donors. The primer mix had 60 Vbeta and 13 Jbeta primers. TCRdb keeps only in-frame clones here, not all; method: immunoSEQ multiplex PCR. This repertoire shows about 160,000 clones, over 70% found once; its top ten account for about 3%. Sequenced material: PBMCs. The receptor set was obtained from a woman aged 45-65 years in good health and CMV-seropositive.

The chain couples TRBV5-1 to TRBJ2-7, with 8 bases that match TRBD2. The CDR3 extends over 15 amino acids. Germline V lookup: CDR1 SGHRS, CDR2 YFSETQ. The V gene end was trimmed by 1 base and the J gene end by 2 bases; junction bases not matched to a gene: 5. The CDR3 sequence is CASSLRGGPTYEQYF. Here the CDR3 DNA reads TGCGCCAGCAGCTTGCGGGGGGGCCCTACCTACGAGCAGTACTTC.

The chain joins TRBV7-2 to TRBJ1-4; 10 bases align to TRBD1. This CDR3 has 15 amino acids. Germline V CDR1 and CDR2: SGHTA, FQGNSA. Trimming cost V 5 bases and J 5 bases; bases outside gene matches: 5. This CDR3 reads CASSPGDRGNEKLFF. The DNA of the CDR3 is TGTGCCAGCAGCCCCGGGGACAGGGGAAATGAAAAACTGTTTTTT.

This chain joins TRBV13 and TRBJ2-7, with no clear D. CDR3 length: 12 residues. V gave up 3 bases and J gave up 7 bases, with 10 bases separating them. Looked up from germline, CDR1 is PRHDT and CDR2 is FYEKMQ (reference sequence). The CDR3 is CASSLRRGEQYF. CDR3 DNA sequence: TGTGCCAGCAGCTTGAGGCGAGGAGAGCAGTACTTC. The full variable domain, in which reference TRBV13 and TRBJ2-7 provide the parts outside the CDR3, is AAGVIQSPRHLIKEKRETATLKCYPIPRHDTVYWYQQGPGQDPQFLISFYEKMQSDKGSIPDRFSAQQFSDYHSELNMSSLELGDSALYFCASSLRRGEQYFGPGTRLTVT.

This clone was recorded a few times. The chain recombines TRBV7-2 with TRBJ2-7, with a possible D match to TRBD1 (6 bases). Trimming shortened V by 5 bases and J by 2 bases, and 13 bases separated the two germline ends. This CDR3 is built from 14 residues. Germline loops: CDR1 SGHTA, CDR2 FQGNSA. The chain's CDR3 is CASSLTTGTYEQYF. The CDR3 nucleotides are TGTGCCAGCAGCCTTACGACAGGAACCTACGAGCAGTACTTC.

The CDR3 is CASSQVGQSEQYF. CDR3 sequence (DNA): TGCGCCAGCAGCCAAGTGGGACAATCCGAGCAGTACTTC. The chain uses TRBV4-1 and TRBJ2-7; the D gene is possibly TRBD1 (6 bases). Germline V CDR1 and CDR2: MGHRA, YSYEKL. This CDR3 contains 13 residues. The V end was cut by 1 base, the J end by 6 bases, with 10 bases between.

This chain links TRBV7-9 with TRBJ1-1; D is unclear. CDR3 length equals 11 residues. Germline loops: CDR1 SEHNR, CDR2 FQNEAQ (reference sequence). V dropped 5 bases and J dropped 5 bases, with 6 bases sitting between them. CDR3 protein: CASSPETEAFF. CDR3 bases: TGTGCCAGCAGCCCCGAGACTGAAGCTTTCTTT.

This clone was seen a handful of times. The chain uses TRBV10-3 and TRBJ2-7; 7 bases line up with TRBD2. Trimming removed 7 bases from V and 6 bases from J; junction bases left unmatched: 12. CDR1 is ENHRY, CDR2 SYGVKD, per germline. The CDR3 runs 14 residues. The CDR3 DNA sequence: TGTGCCATCACTCGCTCCGGACTAGGTTCCGAGCAGTACTTC. Translation: CAITRSGLGSEQYF.

The chain recombines TRBV5-1 with TRBJ2-5, with 9 bases aligning to TRBD1. CDR3 length equals 17 residues. Germline V gives CDR1 SGHRS, CDR2 YFSETQ. The ends lost 5 bases at V and 3 bases at J; junction bases unmatched: 14. The CDR3 bases are TGCGCCAGCAGTAAGTCCGGGACAGGGACTTTGGAAGAGACCCAGTACTTC. The encoded protein is CASSKSGTGTLEETQYF.